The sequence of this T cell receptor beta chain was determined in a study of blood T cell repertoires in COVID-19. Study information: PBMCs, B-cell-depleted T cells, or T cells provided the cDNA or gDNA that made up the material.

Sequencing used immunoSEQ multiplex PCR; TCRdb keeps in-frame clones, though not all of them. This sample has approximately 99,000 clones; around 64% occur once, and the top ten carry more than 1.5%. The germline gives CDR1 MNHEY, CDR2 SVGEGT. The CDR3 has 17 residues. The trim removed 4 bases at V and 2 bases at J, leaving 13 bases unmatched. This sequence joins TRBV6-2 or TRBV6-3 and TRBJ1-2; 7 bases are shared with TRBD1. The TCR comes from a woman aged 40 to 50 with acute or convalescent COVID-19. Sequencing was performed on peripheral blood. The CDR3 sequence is CASSSTRSPGGNYGYTF. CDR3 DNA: TGTGCCAGCAGTTCCACTCGGTCGCCAGGGGGGAACTATGGCTACACCTTC.